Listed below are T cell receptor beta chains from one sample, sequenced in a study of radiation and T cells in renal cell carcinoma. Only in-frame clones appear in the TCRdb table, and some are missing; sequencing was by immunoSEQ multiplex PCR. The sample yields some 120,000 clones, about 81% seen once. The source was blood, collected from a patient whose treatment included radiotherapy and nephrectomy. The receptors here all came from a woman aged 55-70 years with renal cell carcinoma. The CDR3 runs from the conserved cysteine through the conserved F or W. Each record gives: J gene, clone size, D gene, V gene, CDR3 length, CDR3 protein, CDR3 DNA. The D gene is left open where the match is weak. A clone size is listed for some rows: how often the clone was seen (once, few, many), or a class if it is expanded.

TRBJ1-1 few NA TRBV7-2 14 CASSLDGVNTEAFF TGTGCCAGCAGCTTAGACGGCGTGAACACTGAAGCTTTCTTT
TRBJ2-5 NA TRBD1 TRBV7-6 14 CASSPGTGQETQYF TGTGCCAGCAGCCCCGGGACAGGGCAAGAGACCCAGTACTTC
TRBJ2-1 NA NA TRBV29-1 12 CSGYGGDNEQFF TGCAGCGGCTACGGAGGGGACAATGAGCAGTTCTTC
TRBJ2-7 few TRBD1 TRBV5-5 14 CASSRTGGRNEQYF TGTGCCAGCAGCCGAACAGGGGGCAGGAACGAGCAGTACTTC
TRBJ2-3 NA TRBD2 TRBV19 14 CASRAAGVPDTQYF TGTGCCAGTCGGGCGGCGGGAGTCCCAGATACGCAGTATTTT
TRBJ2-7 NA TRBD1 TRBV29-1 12 CSVRTGGYEQYF TGCAGCGTCAGGACAGGGGGCTACGAGCAGTACTTC
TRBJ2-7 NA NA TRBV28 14 CASGRQGRTYEQYF TGTGCCAGCGGTAGGCAGGGCCGAACCTACGAGCAGTACTTC
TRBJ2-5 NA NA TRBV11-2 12 CASRGVGETQYF TGTGCCAGCCGAGGGGTCGGGGAGACCCAGTACTTC
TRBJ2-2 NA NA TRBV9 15 CASSVGALQNGELFF TGTGCCAGCAGCGTGGGGGCGCTTCAGAACGGGGAGCTGTTTTTT
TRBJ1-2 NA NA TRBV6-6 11 CASTASGGYTF TGTGCCAGCACTGCGTCGGGGGGCTACACCTTC
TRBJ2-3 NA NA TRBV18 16 CASSPSTPSSTDTQYF TGTGCCAGCTCACCATCAACACCGTCTAGCACAGATACGCAGTATTTT